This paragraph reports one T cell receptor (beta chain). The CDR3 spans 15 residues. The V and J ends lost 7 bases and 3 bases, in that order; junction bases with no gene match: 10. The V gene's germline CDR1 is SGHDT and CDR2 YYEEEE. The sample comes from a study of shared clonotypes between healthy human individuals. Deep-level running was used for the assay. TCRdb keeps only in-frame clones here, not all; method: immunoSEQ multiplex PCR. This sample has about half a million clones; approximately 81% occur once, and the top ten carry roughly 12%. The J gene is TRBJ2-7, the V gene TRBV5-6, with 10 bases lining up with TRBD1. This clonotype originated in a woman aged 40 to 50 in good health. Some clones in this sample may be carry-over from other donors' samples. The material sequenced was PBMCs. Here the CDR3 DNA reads TGTGCCAGCCACCTTGGGGACAGGGGATTCTACGAGCAGTACTTC. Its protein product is CASHLGDRGFYEQYF.